This TCR beta chain emerged from a study of blood T cell repertoires in COVID-19. Germline V gives CDR1 LNHDA, CDR2 SQIVND (reference sequence). V lost 8 bases and J lost 0, with 8 bases in between. The CDR3 is 13 residues long. Sequencing was performed with immunoSEQ multiplex PCR; in TCRdb, only in-frame clones are kept and a portion is missing. The sample consists of approximately 240,000 clones, 87% of them appearing once. The TCR comes from a woman aged 30 to 39 with acute COVID-19. The sample consisted of PBMCs or T cells enriched from blood (not recorded which). The chain is built from TRBV19 and TRBJ1-5; D unresolved. CDR3 amino acids: CASRDTSNQPQHF. The CDR3 bases are TGTGCCAGTCGGGATACTAGCAATCAGCCCCAGCATTTT.